These 20 T cell receptor beta chains originate from one sample sequenced in a study of CD8+ T cells in alopecia areata. cDNA reverse transcribed from extracted RNA served as the sequencing template. This table comes from immunoSEQ multiplex PCR, and its TCRdb copy is limited to in-frame clones, with some not included. The sample includes some 150,000 clones, just over 65% of them seen just once. The sequences come from CD8+ T cells sorted from blood, collected at week 0. The receptors shown here come from a human donor with alopecia areata.

The chain recombines TRBV29-1 with TRBJ2-7; weak D call: TRBD1 (5 bases). Germline V gene data show CDR1 as SQVTM and CDR2 as ANQGSEA. V lost 2 bases to trimming and J lost 4 bases, with 9 bases between them. The CDR3 sequence is 12 residues long. CDR3 sequence reads: CSVEKGKYEQYF. In nucleotides, the CDR3 is TGCAGCGTTGAAAAGGGGAAGTACGAGCAGTACTTC.

The rearrangement joins TRBV15 to TRBJ2-7; weak D call: TRBD2 (6 bases). Germline CDR1 LNHNV, CDR2 YYDKDF (reference sequence). The ends were cut back, 5 bases at V and 6 bases at J, with 14 bases in the middle. The CDR3 sequence is 13 residues long. CDR3 protein: CATSANGGFEQYF. The DNA of the CDR3 is TGTGCCACCAGCGCAAATGGGGGGTTCGAGCAGTACTTC.

The chain employs TRBV25-1 and TRBJ1-2; 8 bases align to TRBD1. Unmatched junction bases numbered 1, after V lost 4 bases and J lost 0 bases. CDR1 and CDR2 (germline): MGHDK, SYGVNS. The length of the CDR3 is 14 residues. The CDR3 DNA sequence: TGTGCCAGCAGTGTGACAGGGGCTAACTATGGCTACACCTTC. This gives the protein CASSVTGANYGYTF.

This clone was recorded a few times. The chain has TRBV7-9 and TRBJ1-5; TRBD1 is a possible D gene (5 bases). Looked up from germline, CDR1 is SEHNR and CDR2 is FQNEAQ (reference sequence). This CDR3 region has 13 residues. V lost 5 bases to trimming and J lost 7 bases, with 12 bases between them. This chain's CDR3 is CASSTSGRQPQHF. The DNA of the CDR3 is TGTGCCAGCAGCACCTCAGGGCGACAGCCCCAGCATTTT.

CDR3 in DNA: TGTGCCTGGAGGAATCGACAGTTACGGACCTACGAGCAGTACTTC. It encodes CAWRNRQLRTYEQYF. The V and J genes are TRBV30 and TRBJ2-7; tentatively, D is TRBD1 (5 bases). This CDR3 spans 15 amino acids. With 3 bases removed from V and 2 bases from J, the gap between germline ends came to 17 bases. Per germline, CDR1 GTSNPN and CDR2 SVGIG (reference sequence). The full variable domain, completed using reference TRBV30 and TRBJ2-7, is SQTIHQWPATLVQPVGSPLSLECTVEGTSNPNLYWYRQAAGRGLQLLFYSVGIGQISSEVPQNLSASRPQDRQFILSSKKLLLSDSGFYLCAWRNRQLRTYEQYFGPGTRLTVT.

J is TRBJ2-2 and V is TRBV9, with TRBD1 matching over 7 bases. J was trimmed by 1 base and V by 3 bases; bases with no gene match: 6. Germline-derived CDR1 and CDR2 are SGDLS and YYNGEE. The CDR3 totals 16 residues. The CDR3 sequence is CASSARTGENTGELFF. CDR3 sequence (DNA): TGTGCCAGCAGCGCCAGGACAGGAGAGAACACCGGGGAGCTGTTTTTT. Using reference TRBV9 and TRBJ2-2 for the parts outside the CDR3, the full variable domain is DSGVTQTPKHLITATGQRVTLRCSPRSGDLSVYWYQQSLDQGLQFLIQYYNGEERAKGNILERFSAQQFPDLHSELNLSSLELGDSALYFCASSARTGENTGELFFGEGSRLTVL.

A remark on this clone: Other DNA sequences from this sample encode an identical CDR3 as well. The chain couples TRBV19 to TRBJ2-1; D ambiguous. CDR1 and CDR2 (germline): LNHDA, SQIVND (reference sequence). The CDR3 sequence is 13 residues long. The V end was cut by 1 base, the J end by 6 bases, with 7 bases between. CDR3 sequence reads: CASSIVPRNEQFF. CDR3 nucleotide sequence: TGTGCCAGTAGTATAGTTCCGCGCAATGAGCAGTTCTTC.

This clone was seen a few times. The chain couples TRBV11-2 to TRBJ2-1; no clear D gene. The germline CDR1 and CDR2 sequences are SGHAT and FQNNGV. Trimming left V 7 bases short and J 8 bases short, with 12 bases between. This CDR3 comprises 12 residues. The CDR3 DNA is TGTGCCAGCACCTTTCGGGTCCATGAGCAGTTCTTC. Translation: CASTFRVHEQFF.

Written as DNA, the CDR3 is TGTGCCAGCAGCCAAGGGGACACTGAAGCTTTCTTT. It is translated as CASSQGDTEAFF. The chain uses TRBV4-2 and TRBJ1-1, with D hard to call. This CDR3 has 12 residues. Germline-derived CDR1 and CDR2 are LGHNA and YNFKEQ. Trimming removed 1 base from V and 3 bases from J, with 3 bases in between.

This rearrangement joins TRBV11-2 to TRBJ1-4; no firm D call. Germline V gene sequence: CDR1 SGHAT, CDR2 FQNNGV. The CDR3 has 15 residues. Trimming stripped 8 bases from V and 10 bases from J, with 23 bases between. The CDR3 sequence is CASARLSAALGKLFF. CDR3 in DNA: TGTGCCAGCGCTCGGTTATCTGCGGCCTTAGGAAAACTGTTTTTT.

This clone has only one observation. The J gene is TRBJ2-3, the V gene TRBV4-1; 10 nucleotides agree with TRBD2. Per the germline V gene, CDR1 is MGHRA and CDR2 is YSYEKL. The V and J ends lost 4 bases and 2 bases, in that order; junction bases with no gene match: 6. The CDR3 length is 16 residues. The CDR3: CASSRERGGNTDTQYF. The CDR3 coding sequence is TGCGCCAGCAGCCGCGAGCGGGGGGGCAACACAGATACGCAGTATTTT.

The chain has TRBV29-1 and TRBJ2-7; the D gene could be TRBD1 or TRBD2 (5 bases each). The CDR3 spans 14 residues. CDR1 is SQVTM, CDR2 ANQGSEA, per germline. Trimming shortened V by 3 bases and J by 4 bases, and 16 bases separated the two germline ends. CDR3 in DNA: TGCAGCGTTGAGTTCCGGGACCACCCTTACGAGCAGTACTTC. It is translated as CSVEFRDHPYEQYF.

The chain couples TRBV25-1 to TRBJ2-3, with D uncertain. V was trimmed by 4 bases and J by 1 base, leaving 3 bases between them. CDR3 length equals 12 residues. Germline V CDR1 and CDR2: MGHDK, SYGVNS. The CDR3: CASSVGTDTQYF. As DNA, the CDR3 is TGTGCCAGCAGTGTGGGCACAGATACGCAGTATTTT.

This chain uses TRBV7-9 with TRBJ2-3; D is unresolved. Germline lookup yields CDR1 SEHNR and CDR2 FQNEAQ (reference sequence). V gave up 5 bases and J gave up 4 bases, with 16 bases separating them. This CDR3 has 15 amino acids. In DNA, the CDR3 is TGTGCCAGCAGCAAGACCCAAGGTGGGGCAGATACGCAGTATTTT. Translated, it gives CASSKTQGGADTQYF.

As regards this clone: The same CDR3 is also encoded by other DNA sequences in this sample. The genes are TRBV29-1 and TRBJ1-2, with D perhaps TRBD1 (6 bases). Trimming stripped 6 bases from V and 2 bases from J, with 7 bases between. The CDR3 has 11 amino acids. Looked up from germline, CDR1 is SQVTM and CDR2 is ANQGSEA. Here the CDR3 DNA reads TGCAGCGTAACAGGGAACTATGGCTACACCTTC. Amino acid sequence: CSVTGNYGYTF.

This chain links TRBV2 with TRBJ2-7, with 10 nucleotides matching TRBD1. The ends lost 8 bases at V and 3 bases at J; junction bases unmatched: 7. Germline V gene data show CDR1 as SNHLY and CDR2 as FYNNEI. This CDR3 region has 14 residues. Here the CDR3 reads CASQSGQGFYEQYF. CDR3 in DNA: TGTGCCAGCCAATCGGGACAGGGGTTCTACGAGCAGTACTTC.

This clone is a singleton in its sample. The chain combines TRBV2 with TRBJ1-6; D is uncertain. The CDR3 spans 10 residues. Germline V gene data show CDR1 as SNHLY and CDR2 as FYNNEI. The V gene lost 6 bases and the J gene lost 13 bases, with 7 bases spanning the gap. The CDR3 sequence: CASRGLPLHF. The CDR3 DNA sequence: TGTGCCAGCAGGGGCCTTCCCCTCCACTTT.

The chain combines TRBV9 with TRBJ2-5; tentative D call: TRBD2 (6 bases). V was cut by 4 bases and J by 6 bases, with 13 bases left in between. The CDR3 consists of 13 residues. The germline V gene encodes CDR1 SGDLS and CDR2 YYNGEE. The CDR3 coding sequence is TGTGCCAGCAGCCCGGGACGCGGGAAGACCCAGTACTTC. This codes for CASSPGRGKTQYF.

CDR3 in amino acids: CASSQTLAGGPVTGELFF. The CDR3 nucleotides are TGTGCCAGCAGCCAGACCTTAGCGGGGGGGCCGGTCACCGGGGAGCTGTTTTTT. This rearrangement joins TRBV4-2 to TRBJ2-2, with TRBD2 identical over 11 bases. V lost 3 bases to trimming and J lost 4 bases; unmatched junction nucleotides: 10. Germline lookup yields CDR1 LGHNA and CDR2 YNFKEQ. This CDR3 has 18 amino acids.

The V call is TRBV7-6, the J call TRBJ2-6; D remains ambiguous. From germline, CDR1 is SGHVS and CDR2 FNYEAQ. The CDR3 runs 12 residues. V was shortened by 3 bases and J by 6 bases, with 3 bases between the two germline ends. CDR3 DNA sequence: TGTGCCAGCAGCTTGGAGGCCAACGTCCTGACTTTC. Protein: CASSLEANVLTF. Supplemented by reference TRBV7-6 and TRBJ2-6, the full variable domain reads GAGVSQSPRYKVTKRGQDVALRCDPISGHVSLYWYRQALGQGPEFLTYFNYEAQQDKSGLPNDRFSAERPEGSISTLTIQRTEQRDSAMYRCASSLEANVLTFGAGSRLTVL.